Listed here are 3 T cell receptor beta chains from one sample, sequenced in a study of blood T cell repertoires in COVID-19. Profiling relied on immunoSEQ multiplex PCR, and the TCRdb table lists in-frame clones only, not all of them. The data show 45,000 or so clones, approximately 85% seen once. The sequenced material came from peripheral blood. Source of these receptors: a human donor in a cohort sampled during active COVID-19.

The gene calls are TRBV6-5 and TRBJ1-1; D is unclear. This CDR3 comprises 15 residues. CDR1 and CDR2 (germline): MNHEY, SVGAGI. Trimming stripped 0 bases from V and 0 bases from J, with 8 bases between. The CDR3 coding sequence is TGTGCCAGCAGTTACTCCGCAGTCATGAACACTGAAGCTTTCTTT. Encoded protein: CASSYSAVMNTEAFF.

This clone was seen a handful of times. This chain connects TRBV2 to TRBJ1-5; a possible D gene is TRBD1 (5 bases). Germline V gene data show CDR1 as SNHLY and CDR2 as FYNNEI. The CDR3 runs to 16 residues. V shed 7 bases and J shed 0 bases, with 16 bases lying between them. Here the CDR3 reads CASTAAGGYSNQPQHF. CDR3 DNA: TGTGCCAGCACAGCGGCGGGGGGGTATAGCAATCAGCCCCAGCATTTT.

This rearrangement joins TRBV3-1 (or the pseudogene TRBV3-2) to TRBJ2-1; tentative D call: TRBD1 (6 bases). Trimming removed 4 bases from V and 2 bases from J, with 15 bases in between. Germline V gene sequence: CDR1 LGHDT, CDR2 YNNKEL (reference sequence). This CDR3 is 16 amino acids long. The CDR3 nucleotides are TGTGCCAGCAGCCGGCAACAGGGAAGCCCCTACAATGAGCAGTTCTTC. Protein product: CASSRQQGSPYNEQFF.